One and the same sample provided the 19 T cell receptor beta chains below, sequenced in a study of T cells after yellow fever vaccination (dated by TCRdb to the late 2010s). This specimen's treatment or condition label, interpreted: live attenuated yellow fever vaccine strain. The library was made by 5' RACE. Sequencing was performed on an Illumina NovaSeq 6000. Clones were called with MiXCR by TCRdb after fastp trimmed the public reads at Q25, and only in-frame beta chains were retained. For every CDR3 protein sequence, its rows merge into one entry that carries the most common genes and DNA. Across this sample there are about 120,000 distinct CDR3 sequences, with about 8.8% seen only once. The top ten constitute almost 40% of the sample. The sequenced sample was CD8+ T cells sorted from PBMCs, obtained on the day of the yellow fever booster vaccination. The receptors here all came from a man aged 18-30 years who received the YFV17D yellow fever vaccine.

This rearrangement joins TRBV4-1 to TRBJ2-6, with D possibly being TRBD1 (5 bases). Germline CDR1 reads MGHRA; CDR2 reads YSYEKL. CDR3 length: 19 residues. V lost 0 bases to trimming and J lost 4 bases, with 19 bases between them. The CDR3 spells CASSQDMTVPSTGANVLTF. CDR3 nucleotides: TGCGCCAGCAGCCAAGATATGACAGTTCCCTCTACGGGGGCCAACGTCCTGACTTTC.

This clonotype was counted a few times. The chain joins TRBV6-5 to TRBJ1-2; a possible D gene is TRBD1 (6 bases). Trimming removed 0 bases at V and 5 bases at J, with 10 bases between. CDR3 size: 14 residues. CDR1 and CDR2 (germline): MNHEY, SVGAGI. The CDR3 bases are TGTGCCAGCAGTTACTCCAGGGGCCTATATGGCTACACCTTC. Translated: CASSYSRGLYGYTF.

This clonotype has more than one count but fewer than ten. This sequence joins TRBV12-3 or TRBV12-4 and TRBJ1-2, with D unclear. The CDR3 runs to 12 residues. V dropped 3 bases and J dropped 6 bases, with 8 bases sitting between them. DNA for the CDR3: TGTGCCAGCAGTTTTACGTTAAATGGCTACACCTTC. This translates into CASSFTLNGYTF.

This clonotype came up a few times. The chain employs TRBV11-2 and TRBJ1-1, with 7 bases lining up with TRBD1. This CDR3 has 13 residues. The germline CDR1 and CDR2 sequences are SGHAT and FQNNGV. The V gene end was trimmed by 5 bases and the J gene end by 5 bases; junction bases not matched to a gene: 5. The CDR3 is CASSETGVTEAFF. The CDR3 DNA follows: TGTGCCAGCAGCGAAACAGGGGTAACTGAAGCTTTCTTT.

The rearrangement joins TRBV20-1 to TRBJ2-6; no reliable D call. Germline CDR1 is DFQATT and CDR2 is SNEGSKA (reference sequence). V lost 0 bases and J 5 bases, leaving 11 bases between the germline ends. This CDR3 contains 15 residues. CDR3 DNA sequence: TGCAGTGCTAGAGATACAGCATCCTGGGCCAACGTCCTGACTTTC. Protein: CSARDTASWANVLTF.

This clonotype was detected only a few times. The rearrangement links TRBV24-1 to TRBJ2-1; D is perhaps TRBD1 (6 bases). The CDR3 length is 17 residues. V shed 5 bases and J shed 4 bases, with 20 bases lying between them. Germline values: CDR1 KGHDR, CDR2 SFDVKD. CDR3: CATSGPSQGESYNEQFF. The CDR3 DNA is TGTGCCACCAGTGGCCCCTCACAGGGTGAGAGTTACAATGAGCAGTTCTTC.

This clonotype was seen a handful of times. Sequence at one end of the junction differs from germline and may be a read error. The chain has TRBV7-9 and TRBJ1-2; no reliable D call. CDR3 length: 13 residues. CDR1 and CDR2 from the germline V gene are SEHNR and FQNEAQ (reference sequence). CDR3 in amino acids: CASSLVLKQELYF. CDR3 DNA: TGTGCCAGCAGCTTAGTTCTGAAGCAGGAGTTATACTTC. The entire variable domain, with the rest obtained from reference TRBV7-9 and TRBJ1-2, is as follows: DTGVSQNPRHKITKRGQNVTFRCDPISEHNRLYWYRQTLGQGPEFLTYFQNEAQLEKSRLLSDRFSAERPKGSFSTLEIQRTEQGDSAMYLCASSLVLKQELYFGSGTRLTVV.

Ten or more counts support this clonotype. The rearrangement uses TRBV12-3 or TRBV12-4 and TRBJ2-1; D is uncertain. Trimming took off 3 bases at V and 9 bases at J, with 9 bases between the two ends. CDR3 length: 12 amino acids. For the CDR3, the DNA is TGTGCCAGCAGTTTGGTGGTTTTTGAGCAGTTCTTC. It encodes CASSLVVFEQFF.

J is TRBJ2-3 and V is TRBV28; 8 nucleotides align to TRBD2. The junction had 4 bases not matched to a gene; V was cut back by 4 bases and J by 1 base. Germline V gives CDR1 MDHEN, CDR2 SYDVKM. The CDR3 is 15 amino acids. In nucleotides, the CDR3 is TGTGCCAGCAGTTCCCGGACTAGCCGCACAGATACGCAGTATTTT. Translated, it gives CASSSRTSRTDTQYF.

The rearrangement links TRBV7-9 to TRBJ1-2; D is possibly TRBD1 (5 bases). The CDR3 loop spans 14 amino acids. Germline CDR1 and CDR2: SEHNR and FQNEAQ (reference sequence). Trimming stripped 5 bases from V and 4 bases from J, with 14 bases between. The CDR3 nucleotides are TGTGCCAGCAGCGACGACAGCTTATTCTATGGCTACACCTTC. Translating gives CASSDDSLFYGYTF.

This chain uses TRBV5-4 with TRBJ2-1; D perhaps matches TRBD2 (6 bases). Trimming shortened V by 4 bases and J by 6 bases, and 14 bases separated the two germline ends. This CDR3 region has 14 residues. CDR1 is SGHNT and CDR2 is YYREEE in the germline V gene (reference sequence). The CDR3 bases are TGTGCCAGCAGCCTGGAGGGATTTGGCAATGAGCAGTTCTTC. Translation gives CASSLEGFGNEQFF.

J is TRBJ2-3 and V is TRBV7-8; TRBD1 matches 7 bases. The CDR3 sequence is 16 residues long. Germline CDR1 is SGHVS and CDR2 is FQNEAQ. After removal of 1 base from V and 2 bases from J, the junction contained 6 bases not matched to a gene. CDR3 sequence: CASSLVDRSITDTQYF. CDR3 in DNA: TGTGCCAGCAGCTTAGTGGACAGGTCCATCACAGATACGCAGTATTTT.

This clonotype was observed at least ten times. The chain uses TRBV4-3 and TRBJ2-1; 14 nucleotides agree with TRBD2. Germline-derived CDR1 and CDR2 are LGHNA and YSLEER. The CDR3 runs to 16 residues. J gave up 10 bases and V 0 bases, and 5 bases lay outside the gene matches. The CDR3 loop is CASSQDPRTSGGEQFF. In nucleotides, the CDR3 is TGCGCCAGCAGCCAAGATCCCAGGACTAGCGGGGGGGAGCAGTTCTTC.

This clonotype was found a few times. V usage is TRBV9 and J usage is TRBJ1-1; D perhaps matches TRBD1 (5 bases). CDR1 SGDLS and CDR2 YYNGEE come from the germline V gene. The CDR3 is 13 amino acids. The V and J ends lost 0 bases and 4 bases respectively, with 7 bases between them. CDR3 region: CASSVGGTTEAFF. Here the CDR3 DNA reads TGTGCCAGCAGCGTAGGAGGGACCACTGAAGCTTTCTTT.

This clonotype turned up a few times. The chain employs TRBV3-1 and TRBJ2-1; D is undetermined. This CDR3 contains 19 residues. V shed 0 bases and J shed 1 base, with 19 bases lying between them. Germline assignment: CDR1 LGHDT and CDR2 YNNKEL (reference sequence). The CDR3 DNA reads as TGTGCCAGCAGCCAAGAACACTCGATTCGGTCAGGTTCCTACAATGAGCAGTTCTTC. It encodes CASSQEHSIRSGSYNEQFF.

The J gene is TRBJ2-3, the V gene TRBV5-4; either TRBD1 or TRBD2 may supply D (5 bases each). V shed 3 bases and J shed 4 bases, with 9 bases lying between them. The CDR3 totals 13 residues. The germline gives CDR1 SGHNT, CDR2 YYREEE (reference sequence). CDR3 region: CASSSGASDTQYF. For the CDR3, the DNA is TGTGCCAGCAGCTCCGGGGCTTCAGATACGCAGTATTTT.

The V gene is TRBV15, the J gene TRBJ1-1; 9 nucleotides match TRBD1. Germline lookup yields CDR1 LNHNV and CDR2 YYDKDF (reference sequence). The CDR3 consists of 15 residues. With V trimmed by 5 bases and J by 0 bases, 4 bases remained unmatched. DNA for the CDR3: TGTGCCACCAGCGCCCGACAGGGGGTGAACACTGAAGCTTTCTTT. Its translation: CATSARQGVNTEAFF.

This clonotype was counted between two and nine times. This chain joins TRBV14 and TRBJ2-1; D not certain. CDR1 and CDR2 from the germline V gene are SGHDN and FVKESK. This CDR3 spans 15 amino acids. Trimming took off 1 base at V and 0 bases at J, with 7 bases between the two ends. CDR3 DNA: TGTGCCAGCAGCCAAGTAGCTTTCTCCTACAATGAGCAGTTCTTC. Translating gives CASSQVAFSYNEQFF. The full variable domain, its missing parts supplied by reference TRBV14 and TRBJ2-1, is EAGVTQFPSHSVIEKGQTVTLRCDPISGHDNLYWYRRVMGKEIKFLLHFVKESKQDESGMPNNRFLAERTGGTYSTLKVQPAELEDSGVYFCASSQVAFSYNEQFFGPGTRLTVL.

The rearrangement uses TRBV7-3 and TRBJ2-5; TRBD2 might be the D (6 bases). There are 15 residues in the CDR3. In germline, CDR1 is SGHTA, CDR2 FQGTGA. With 3 bases removed from V and 0 bases from J, the gap between germline ends came to 11 bases. CDR3: CASSLVGGYQETQYF. The CDR3 region has the DNA TGTGCCAGCAGCTTGGTCGGGGGTTACCAAGAGACCCAGTACTTC. Based on the CDR3 plus reference TRBV7-3 and TRBJ2-5, the full variable domain is GAGVSQTPSNKVTEKGKYVELRCDPISGHTALYWYRQSLGQGPEFLIYFQGTGAADDSGLPNDRFFAVRPEGSVSTLKIQRTERGDSAVYLCASSLVGGYQETQYFGPGTRLLVL.